These 17 T cell receptor beta chains originate from one sample sequenced in a study of a mutant IDH1 vaccine in newly diagnosed glioma. These receptors are not linked to any known antigen. Method: immunoSEQ multiplex PCR; TCRdb's copy keeps in-frame clones and lacks some. This table has tens of thousands of clones, around nine tenths appearing once. Time point: week 35, safety follow-up. Every vaccination contained 300 ug of the mutant IDH1 20-mer peptide and was paired with topical imiquimod. Here the sequenced sample was PBMCs, taken from a glioma patient whose treatment included an IDH1 peptide vaccine. The receptor set was obtained from a man aged 25 to 45 with glioma.

The rearrangement uses TRBV2 and TRBJ2-1; 7 positions agree with TRBD2. V gave up 6 bases and J gave up 3 bases; unmatched junction bases: 14. Germline CDR1 SNHLY, CDR2 FYNNEI. The CDR3 spans 17 residues. The DNA of the CDR3 is TGTGCCAGCAGCCCCGTCGACGGGAGGCAACGCTACAATGAGCAGTTCTTC. This gives the protein CASSPVDGRQRYNEQFF.

This rearrangement joins TRBV9 to TRBJ1-1; D remains ambiguous. Germline lookup yields CDR1 SGDLS and CDR2 YYNGEE. CDR3 length equals 16 residues. Trimming cost V 3 bases and J 1 base, with 16 bases left between them. The chain's CDR3 is CASSAPRSSANTEAFF. CDR3 nucleotide sequence: TGTGCCAGCAGCGCGCCCAGGTCAAGTGCGAACACTGAAGCTTTCTTT. The full variable domain, rest sourced from reference TRBV9 and TRBJ1-1, is DSGVTQTPKHLITATGQRVTLRCSPRSGDLSVYWYQQSLDQGLQFLIQYYNGEERAKGNILERFSAQQFPDLHSELNLSSLELGDSALYFCASSAPRSSANTEAFFGQGTRLTVV.

The V gene is TRBV19, the J gene TRBJ2-7; 8 bases line up with TRBD2. Germline CDR1 reads LNHDA; CDR2 reads SQIVND (reference sequence). V lost 4 bases to trimming and J lost 2 bases; unmatched junction nucleotides: 4. This CDR3 is 14 amino acids long. The CDR3 DNA is TGTGCCAGTAGTAGAGCGGGAGTGGCCTACGAGCAGTACTTC. As protein: CASSRAGVAYEQYF.

V usage is TRBV6-5 and J usage is TRBJ2-7, with 9 bases matching TRBD1. The length of the CDR3 is 15 residues. Germline CDR1 reads MNHEY; CDR2 reads SVGAGI. The junction had 5 bases not matched to a gene; V was cut back by 4 bases and J by 1 base. This CDR3 is CASSSPGQGSYEQYF. The CDR3 region has the DNA TGTGCCAGCAGTTCCCCCGGACAGGGGTCCTACGAGCAGTACTTC.

The genes are TRBV11-3 and TRBJ2-3, with 7 bases that match TRBD2. The V and J ends lost 6 bases and 2 bases, in that order; junction bases with no gene match: 8. CDR3 size: 15 residues. The V gene's germline CDR1 is SGHNT and CDR2 YENEEA. Here the CDR3 DNA reads TGTGCCAGCAGTCCAGGACTAGGAGACACAGATACGCAGTATTTT. This sequence encodes CASSPGLGDTDTQYF.

In this sample, this clone turned up a few times. V usage is TRBV7-2 and J usage is TRBJ1-1; TRBD1 aligns across 8 bases. This CDR3 is built from 16 residues. Germline V gene lookup returns CDR1 SGHTA and CDR2 FQGNSA. Trimming at V came to 2 bases and at J to 1 base, leaving 6 bases not matched to a gene. The CDR3 protein is CASSLRVTGGNTEAFF. The CDR3 DNA reads TGTGCCAGCAGCTTAAGGGTAACAGGGGGGAACACTGAAGCTTTCTTT.

Only one count was recorded for this clone. This chain uses TRBV7-2 with TRBJ2-5; D may be TRBD1 (6 bases). Trimming took 2 bases from V and 1 from J, leaving 8 bases between them. The CDR3 covers 14 residues. Germline V CDR1 and CDR2: SGHTA, FQGNSA. CDR3 amino acids: CASSLRTAQETQYF. In DNA form, the CDR3 reads TGTGCCAGCAGCTTACGGACAGCCCAAGAGACCCAGTACTTC.

The chain combines TRBV30 with TRBJ1-1; 7 bases fit TRBD1. The trim removed 0 bases at V and 6 bases at J, leaving 13 bases unmatched. Germline CDR1 and CDR2: GTSNPN and SVGIG (reference sequence). The CDR3 covers 16 residues. Here the CDR3 reads CAWSVSPAGQGAEAFF. The CDR3 DNA reads as TGTGCCTGGAGTGTATCCCCCGCGGGGCAGGGGGCTGAAGCTTTCTTT.

The chain employs TRBV15 and TRBJ2-1; TRBD2 agrees at 10 bases. V was pared by 1 base and J by 0 bases, with 12 bases of the junction left unmatched. The CDR3 consists of 20 residues. The germline gives CDR1 LNHNV, CDR2 YYDKDF (reference sequence). CDR3 amino acids: CATSRGKAIASGSSYNEQFF. DNA for the CDR3: TGTGCCACCAGCAGAGGGAAGGCGATAGCTAGCGGGAGCTCCTACAATGAGCAGTTCTTC.

This sequence joins TRBV5-6 and TRBJ2-1; TRBD2 agrees at 8 bases. The CDR3 loop spans 15 amino acids. V lost 6 bases, J lost 7 bases, and 12 bases stayed unmatched. From germline, CDR1 is SGHDT and CDR2 YYEEEE. CDR3 nucleotide sequence: TGTGCCAGCACGGAGGCGGGGGGAGTTTTTAATGAGCAGTTCTTC. Protein product: CASTEAGGVFNEQFF.

Points on this clone: The sample has other DNA sequences that encode this CDR3 too. The V and J genes are TRBV5-1 and TRBJ1-1; D remains unclear. This CDR3 spans 13 amino acids. The germline V gene has CDR1 SGHRS and CDR2 YFSETQ. Trimming took 0 bases from V and 0 from J, leaving 3 bases between them. CDR3 sequence (DNA): TGCGCCAGCAGCTTGGAAGTGAACACTGAAGCTTTCTTT. It translates to CASSLEVNTEAFF.

V and J are TRBV6-5 and TRBJ2-1; D not certain. The CDR3 has 13 residues. Germline values: CDR1 MNHEY, CDR2 SVGAGI. V lost 1 base and J lost 6, with 7 bases in between. The CDR3 DNA reads as TGTGCCAGCAGTTACTTCCCCTCCAATGAGCAGTTCTTC. As protein: CASSYFPSNEQFF.

The CDR3 here is CASSRRTGTYEQYF. The CDR3 DNA follows: TGCGCCAGCAGCCGCCGGACAGGAACCTACGAGCAGTACTTC. V is TRBV4-3 and J is TRBJ2-7; TRBD1 matches 7 bases. CDR1 is LGHNA, CDR2 YSLEER, per germline. V lost 4 bases, J lost 2 bases, and 5 bases stayed unmatched. The CDR3 has 14 residues.

The V and J genes are TRBV4-2 and TRBJ1-6; no clear D. V lost 1 base to trimming and J lost 2 bases, with 9 bases between them. The CDR3 runs to 16 residues. Germline-derived CDR1 and CDR2 are LGHNA and YNFKEQ. The CDR3 spells CASSQGTPTYNSPLHF. CDR3 DNA: TGTGCCAGCAGCCAAGGGACCCCAACCTATAATTCACCCCTCCACTTT.

The J gene is TRBJ1-2, the V gene TRBV7-2; 10 bases fit TRBD1. The CDR3 covers 18 residues. J gave up 0 bases and V 1 base, and 8 bases lay outside the gene matches. Germline V lookup: CDR1 SGHTA, CDR2 FQGNSA. CDR3 protein: CASSLVAGTGAANYGYTF. In DNA, the CDR3 is TGTGCCAGCAGCTTAGTTGCCGGGACAGGGGCAGCTAACTATGGCTACACCTTC.

The chain recombines TRBV7-8 with TRBJ2-5, with D maybe TRBD1 (6 bases). Germline CDR1 SGHVS, CDR2 FQNEAQ. The CDR3 is 16 amino acids. With 7 bases removed from V and 4 bases from J, the gap between germline ends came to 22 bases. The CDR3 is CASTPARGTVGETQYF. The CDR3 nucleotides read TGTGCCAGCACTCCTGCGAGGGGGACGGTGGGAGAGACCCAGTACTTC.

The chain links TRBV28 to TRBJ1-1, with D unresolved. There are 11 residues in the CDR3. Germline lookup yields CDR1 MDHEN and CDR2 SYDVKM. The V end lost 6 bases, the J end lost 4 bases, and 6 bases lay between the germline ends. CDR3 bases: TGTGCCAGCAGGCGGAGCACTGAAGCTTTCTTT. Translation gives CASRRSTEAFF.